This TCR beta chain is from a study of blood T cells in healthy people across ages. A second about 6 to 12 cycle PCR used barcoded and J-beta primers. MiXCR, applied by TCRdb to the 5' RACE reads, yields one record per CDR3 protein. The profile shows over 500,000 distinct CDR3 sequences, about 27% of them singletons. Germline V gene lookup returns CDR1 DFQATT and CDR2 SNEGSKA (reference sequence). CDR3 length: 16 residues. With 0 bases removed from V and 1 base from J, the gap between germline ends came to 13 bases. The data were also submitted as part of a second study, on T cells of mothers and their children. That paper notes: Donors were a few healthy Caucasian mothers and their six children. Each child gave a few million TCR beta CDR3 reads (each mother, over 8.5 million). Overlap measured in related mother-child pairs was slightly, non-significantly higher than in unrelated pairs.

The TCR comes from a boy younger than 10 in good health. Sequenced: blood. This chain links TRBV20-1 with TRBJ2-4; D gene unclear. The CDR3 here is CSARDLDNLAKNIQYF. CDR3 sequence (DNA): TGCAGTGCTAGAGATCTAGACAACTTGGCCAAAAACATTCAGTACTTC.